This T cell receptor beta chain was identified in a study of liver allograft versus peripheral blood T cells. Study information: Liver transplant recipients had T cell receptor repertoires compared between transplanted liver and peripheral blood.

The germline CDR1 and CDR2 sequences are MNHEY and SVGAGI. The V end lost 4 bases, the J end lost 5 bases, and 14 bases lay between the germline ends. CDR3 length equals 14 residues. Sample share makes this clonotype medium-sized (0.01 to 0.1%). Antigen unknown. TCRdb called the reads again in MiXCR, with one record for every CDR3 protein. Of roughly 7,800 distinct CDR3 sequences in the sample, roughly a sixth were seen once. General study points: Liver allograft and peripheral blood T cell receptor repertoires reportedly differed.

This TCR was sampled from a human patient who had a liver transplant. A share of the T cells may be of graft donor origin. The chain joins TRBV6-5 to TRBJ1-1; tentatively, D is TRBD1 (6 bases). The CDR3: CASSLGDTYTEAFF. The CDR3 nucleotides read TGTGCCAGCAGTTTGGGGGACACCTATACTGAAGCTTTCTTT.